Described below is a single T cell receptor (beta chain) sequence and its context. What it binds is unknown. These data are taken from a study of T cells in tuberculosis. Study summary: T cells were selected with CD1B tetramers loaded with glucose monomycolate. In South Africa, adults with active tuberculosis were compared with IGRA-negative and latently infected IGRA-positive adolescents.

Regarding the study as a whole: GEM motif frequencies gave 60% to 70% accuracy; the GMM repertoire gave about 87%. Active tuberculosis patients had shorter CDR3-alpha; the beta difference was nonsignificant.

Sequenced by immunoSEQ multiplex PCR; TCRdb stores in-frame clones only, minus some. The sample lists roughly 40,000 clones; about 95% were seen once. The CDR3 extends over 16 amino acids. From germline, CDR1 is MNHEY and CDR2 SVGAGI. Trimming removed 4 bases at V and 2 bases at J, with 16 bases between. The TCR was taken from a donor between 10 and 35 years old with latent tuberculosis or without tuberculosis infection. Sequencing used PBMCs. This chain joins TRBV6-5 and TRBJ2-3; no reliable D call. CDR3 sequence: CASSSHMRPHTDTQYF. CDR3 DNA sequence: TGTGCCAGCAGTTCGCATATGAGGCCTCACACAGATACGCAGTATTTT.